Each of the 2 T cell receptor beta chains below was sequenced from the same sample in a study of cytomegalovirus exposure and HLA in healthy donors listed by TCRdb under 2017. The library came from the immunoSEQ multiplex PCR assay. For the multiplex PCR, a mixture combining 60 forward primers for TCR Vbeta segments and 13 reverse primers for TCR Jbeta segments was used. Here the immuneACCESS table is served through TCRdb, limited to in-frame sequences with V and J called. Missing clones are a known gap in these copies; in checked studies unresolved V genes cover under half, and the rest lacks a known reason. The sample yields about 120,000 clones; 75% to 90% were counted once. The ten largest make up about 8.9% of the sample. The specimen was PBMCs. The receptors were sampled from a man aged 25-45 years in good health and CMV-seropositive.

This chain's CDR3 is CASSPARGTQTYNEQFF. CDR3 nucleotide sequence: TGTGCCAGCAGCCCCGCCAGGGGGACACAAACTTACAATGAGCAGTTCTTC. The rearrangement uses TRBV9 and TRBJ2-1; 7 nucleotides agree with TRBD1. This CDR3 contains 17 residues. Germline V lookup: CDR1 SGDLS, CDR2 YYNGEE. J lost 4 bases, V lost 4 bases, and 14 bases had no gene match.

On this clone: A junction end diverges from the germline sequence, so it may reflect a read error. CDR3 protein: CGVIPGQGGTFF. The CDR3 DNA reads TGCGGCGTTATACCGGGACAGGGGGGGACTTTCTTT. V usage is TRBV29-1 and J usage is TRBJ1-1; TRBD1 matches 11 bases. Germline loops: CDR1 SQVTM, CDR2 ANQGSEA. The CDR3 runs 12 residues.